The 27 T cell receptor beta chains below come from one sample, sequenced in a study of beta chain features in type 1 diabetes. Every isolated RNA sample was fully reverse transcribed, so sequencing captured expressed TCRB transcripts. Clones were read by immunoSEQ multiplex PCR, and TCRdb kept only the in-frame ones, dropping some. This table has more than 350,000 clones, 10% to 12% appearing once. Sample: naive CD4+ T cells from blood. All receptors derive from a woman aged 18-29 years in good health.

This clone was found a few times. The junction departs from the called germline gene at one end, perhaps through a read error. The chain employs TRBV7-7 and TRBJ2-1; D unclear. CDR1 and CDR2 from the germline V gene are SSHAT and FNYEAQ (reference sequence). This CDR3 has 15 residues. In nucleotides, the CDR3 is TGTGCTAGCAGCTTCACCCGGAGCTCCTACAATGAGCAGTTCTTC. It is translated as CASSFTRSSYNEQFF.

The chain links TRBV18 to TRBJ2-4; D is possibly TRBD1 (6 bases). The length of the CDR3 is 12 residues. CDR1 and CDR2 from the germline V gene are KGHSH and LQKENI. Trimming removed 3 bases from V and 15 bases from J, with 15 bases in between. The CDR3 protein is CASSPRAGTMYF. The CDR3 bases are TGTGCCAGCTCACCGCGGGCAGGGACAATGTACTTC.

This chain uses TRBV5-1 with TRBJ2-1; 10 nucleotides match TRBD1. The CDR3 sequence is 16 residues long. The V segment lost 4 bases and the J segment 8 bases; nucleotides outside the gene matches: 12. Germline-derived CDR1 and CDR2 are SGHRS and YFSETQ. The CDR3 nucleotides read TGCGCCAGCAGCACGAACCCGGACAGGGGGATCGATGAGCAGTTCTTC. As protein: CASSTNPDRGIDEQFF.

The chain joins TRBV29-1 to TRBJ1-2; D not certain. This CDR3 comprises 13 residues. Germline values: CDR1 SQVTM, CDR2 ANQGSEA. V lost 7 bases and J 1 base, leaving 13 bases between the germline ends. The CDR3, as DNA: TGCAGCGCCCGCCCACAGAGTAACTATGGCTACACCTTC. Its protein product is CSARPQSNYGYTF.

The chain couples TRBV29-1 to TRBJ2-7; 13 positions match TRBD2. Germline lookup yields CDR1 SQVTM and CDR2 ANQGSEA. The length of the CDR3 is 14 residues. Germline trimming cut 2 bases from V and 4 bases from J; bases unmatched to any gene: 2. Here the CDR3 DNA reads TGCAGCGTTGAATTACTAGCGGGAGGGTACGAGCAGTACTTC. Its translation: CSVELLAGGYEQYF.

V gene TRBV7-3 combines with J gene TRBJ1-2; the D is unclear. Germline values: CDR1 SGHTA, CDR2 FQGTGA. Trimming cost V 0 bases and J 8 bases, with 13 bases left between them. The CDR3 spans 14 residues. The CDR3 DNA reads TGTGCCAGCAGCTTAACGGCAGGTACCTCCGGCTACACCTTC. Protein product: CASSLTAGTSGYTF.

This clone was seen only a few times. The chain uses TRBV7-2 and TRBJ2-6; D unclear. V was cut by 2 bases and J by 4 bases, with 6 bases left in between. This CDR3 is 14 amino acids long. The germline V gene encodes CDR1 SGHTA and CDR2 FQGNSA. In DNA form, the CDR3 reads TGTGCCAGCAGCTTATCCGGAGGGGCCAACGTCCTGACTTTC. Translating it yields CASSLSGGANVLTF.

The chain uses TRBV25-1 and TRBJ2-2, with TRBD2 identical over 10 bases. The germline V gene has CDR1 MGHDK and CDR2 SYGVNS. J was trimmed by 1 base and V by 5 bases; bases with no gene match: 4. CDR3 length: 16 amino acids. The CDR3: CASSTGLAENTGELFF. In DNA form, the CDR3 reads TGTGCCAGCAGTACTGGACTAGCGGAGAACACCGGGGAGCTGTTTTTT.

A few counts support this clone. V is TRBV4-2 and J is TRBJ2-1; 10 nucleotides match TRBD1. Germline V gene data show CDR1 as LGHNA and CDR2 as YNFKEQ. The CDR3 is 14 residues long. V gave up 6 bases and J gave up 10 bases; unmatched junction bases: 9. CDR3 sequence (DNA): TGTGCCAGCAGAACTCCGGGACAGGGGCCAGAGCAGTTCTTC. This gives the protein CASRTPGQGPEQFF.

This clone was observed a few times. The V call is TRBV10-3, the J call TRBJ2-3; D assignment may be TRBD1 or TRBD2 (5 bases each). The CDR3 has 13 residues. Trimming cost V 11 bases and J 2 bases, with 14 bases left between them. Looked up from germline, CDR1 is ENHRY and CDR2 is SYGVKD. CDR3 region: CAGSGTPTDTQYF. The CDR3 coding sequence is TGTGCCGGATCCGGGACCCCCACAGATACGCAGTATTTT.

The chain uses TRBV5-1 and TRBJ2-1, with a weak D call TRBD2 (6 bases). This CDR3 contains 16 residues. Trimming took 3 bases from V and 7 from J, leaving 20 bases between them. Per the germline V gene, CDR1 is SGHRS and CDR2 is YFSETQ. CDR3: CASSSVADSLGNEQFF. CDR3 nucleotides: TGCGCCAGCAGCTCGGTAGCGGACTCCTTGGGGAATGAGCAGTTCTTC.

The rearrangement links TRBV11-1 to TRBJ2-1; perhaps TRBD1 as D (6 bases). CDR3 size: 16 residues. Germline V gene sequence: CDR1 SGHAT, CDR2 FQDESV (reference sequence). Trimming took off 2 bases at V and 0 bases at J, with 11 bases between the two ends. CDR3 sequence (DNA): TGTGCCAGCAGCTTATTTTGGACAGACTCCTACAATGAGCAGTTCTTC. Protein sequence: CASSLFWTDSYNEQFF.

This clone was recorded a few times. The conserved phenylalanine or tryptophan normally closing the CDR3 is absent here, so this likely arose from a read error. The DNA is left out, because the CDR3 cannot be placed on it with certainty; the CDR3 is given as TCRdb lists it. The chain combines TRBV21-1 with TRBJ1-6. TRBV21-1 is an annotated pseudogene. Termini included, the CDR3 measures 10 amino acids. The CDR3 is CASSKGPLGS.

CDR3 DNA: TGTGCCTGGAGTGTGACTAGCGTCGGGGAGCTGTTTTTT. This sequence encodes CAWSVTSVGELFF. V usage is TRBV30 and J usage is TRBJ2-2, with 8 bases identical to TRBD2. With V trimmed by 0 bases and J by 7 bases, 1 base remained unmatched. Germline assignment: CDR1 GTSNPN and CDR2 SVGIG (reference sequence). The CDR3 is 13 amino acids.

V gene TRBV29-1 combines with J gene TRBJ1-5; no clear D. Trimming pared 4 bases from V and 3 bases from J, leaving 10 bases between. Germline assignment: CDR1 SQVTM and CDR2 ANQGSEA. This CDR3 is built from 13 residues. CDR3 sequence reads: CSVADGNNQPQHF. CDR3 coding DNA: TGCAGCGTTGCGGACGGAAACAATCAGCCCCAGCATTTT.

This clone has just a few counts. The J gene is TRBJ2-1, the V gene TRBV28, with D maybe TRBD2 (6 bases). Germline lookup yields CDR1 MDHEN and CDR2 SYDVKM. CDR3 length: 13 residues. V was trimmed by 7 bases and J by 6 bases, leaving 13 bases between them. In DNA, the CDR3 is TGTGCCAGCAACTCGGGGGTTTTCAATGAGCAGTTCTTC. Its protein is CASNSGVFNEQFF.

The V and J genes are TRBV20-1 and TRBJ2-7; D is undetermined. Germline lookup yields CDR1 DFQATT and CDR2 SNEGSKA (reference sequence). The CDR3 length is 9 residues. The V and J ends lost 6 bases and 4 bases respectively, with 4 bases between them. CDR3 coding DNA: TGCAGTGCGGGGTACGAGCAGTACGTC. It translates to CSAGYEQYV.

CDR3 in amino acids: CASKTTNQPQHF. The CDR3 coding sequence is TGTGCCAGTAAGACCACCAATCAGCCCCAGCATTTT. The chain combines TRBV19 with TRBJ1-5; D not certain. V shed 7 bases and J shed 3 bases, with 7 bases lying between them. The germline V gene has CDR1 LNHDA and CDR2 SQIVND (reference sequence). The CDR3 is 12 amino acids.

The chain recombines TRBV27 with TRBJ1-5; D possibly corresponds to TRBD1 (5 bases). V lost 4 bases and J 7 bases, leaving 11 bases between the germline ends. Germline CDR1 reads MNHEY; CDR2 reads SMNVEV (reference sequence). The CDR3 extends over 13 amino acids. CDR3 region: CASSYAQGQPQHF. CDR3 nucleotide sequence: TGTGCCAGCAGTTATGCGCAGGGCCAGCCCCAGCATTTT.

This clone showed up just a few times. The chain joins TRBV5-1 to TRBJ2-5; D possibly corresponds to TRBD2 (5 bases). The CDR3 extends over 14 amino acids. V lost 0 bases, J lost 5 bases, and 11 bases lay in between. The germline V gene has CDR1 SGHRS and CDR2 YFSETQ. The CDR3 nucleotides read TGCGCCAGCAGCTTGGATGGAGGCGGCGAGACCCAGTACTTC. It encodes CASSLDGGGETQYF.

This clone has a single count. The gene calls are TRBV7-8 and TRBJ2-2; D perhaps matches TRBD1 (6 bases). In germline, CDR1 is SGHVS, CDR2 FQNEAQ. The CDR3 runs 15 residues. Between the trimmed V and J ends, which lost 7 bases and 2 bases, there was a span of 14 bases. CDR3 DNA: TGTGCCAGCAACTCACACAGGGTAAACACCGGGGAGCTGTTTTTT. As protein: CASNSHRVNTGELFF.

This clone has more than one count but fewer than ten. The sample holds other DNA sequences that translate to the same CDR3. This rearrangement joins TRBV7-2 to TRBJ2-5; D may be TRBD1 (5 bases). Germline-derived CDR1 and CDR2 are SGHTA and FQGNSA. The CDR3 runs to 14 residues. V was shortened by 0 bases and J by 5 bases, with 10 bases between the two germline ends. CDR3 sequence reads: CASSLAGAGETQYF. The CDR3 DNA is TGTGCCAGCAGCTTAGCTGGAGCAGGGGAGACCCAGTACTTC.

The V and J genes are TRBV7-2 and TRBJ2-5; D is ambiguous. CDR3 length: 12 amino acids. The germline gives CDR1 SGHTA, CDR2 FQGNSA. V was trimmed by 5 bases and J by 5 bases, leaving 9 bases between them. CDR3 DNA: TGTGCCAGCAGCCACGTTCCGGAGACCCAGTACTTC. It yields the protein CASSHVPETQYF.

In its sample, this clone was seen a few times. The sample has other DNA sequences that encode this CDR3 too. This chain joins TRBV15 and TRBJ2-7; no firm D call. This CDR3 is built from 13 residues. Germline V CDR1 and CDR2: LNHNV, YYDKDF (reference sequence). Trimming took 0 bases from V and 3 from J, leaving 6 bases between them. CDR3 region: CATSRDSGYEQYF. The CDR3 DNA reads TGTGCCACCAGCAGAGATTCGGGCTACGAGCAGTACTTC. Combining the CDR3 with reference TRBV15 and TRBJ2-7 gives the whole variable domain DAMVIQNPRYQVTQFGKPVTLSCSQTLNHNVMYWYQQKSSQAPKLLFHYYDKDFNNEADTPDNFQSRRPNTSFCFLDIRSPGLGDTAMYLCATSRDSGYEQYFGPGTRLTVT.

J is TRBJ2-1 and V is TRBV5-1, with D possibly TRBD2 on 5 matching bases. The CDR3 has 14 amino acids. Germline lookup yields CDR1 SGHRS and CDR2 YFSETQ. Trimming took off 4 bases at V and 6 bases at J, with 14 bases between the two ends. In DNA form, the CDR3 reads TGCGCCAGCAGCCCTTCTTCTAGCAGCAATGAGCAGTTCTTC. Its translation: CASSPSSSSNEQFF.

About this clone: The same CDR3 also results from other DNA sequences found in this sample. The chain uses TRBV29-1 and TRBJ2-3; no reliable D call. The ends were cut back, 4 bases at V and 4 bases at J, with 3 bases in the middle. The V gene's germline CDR1 is SQVTM and CDR2 ANQGSEA. This CDR3 comprises 10 residues. The CDR3 sequence: CSVGSDTQYF. The CDR3 nucleotides read TGCAGCGTTGGGTCAGATACGCAGTATTTT.

This clone came up a few times. This chain joins TRBV7-9 and TRBJ2-3; D is undetermined. CDR1 and CDR2 from the germline V gene are SEHNR and FQNEAQ (reference sequence). The V and J ends lost 5 bases and 3 bases respectively, with 15 bases between them. CDR3 length: 15 residues. The CDR3, as DNA: TGTGCCAGCAGCCCAAGGGCTGTAATGACAGATACGCAGTATTTT. It yields the protein CASSPRAVMTDTQYF.